These T cell receptor beta chains were read from a single sample in a study of brain T cells in children with intractable seizures. TCRdb's table, derived via immunoSEQ multiplex PCR, lists solely in-frame clones and lacks some. The table has about 340,000 clones, about 93% seen once; the top ten hold around 6%. The specimen comprised peripheral blood, sampled less than 6 months after surgery. The receptors derive from a boy less than two years old with tuberous sclerosis and intractable seizures. Both conserved end residues are part of each CDR3.

V gene	J gene	CDR3 protein
TRBV6-6	TRBJ1-5	CASRKGRGYSNQPQHF
TRBV27	TRBJ2-3	CASIPDGVDTDTQYF
TRBV2	TRBJ2-7	CASLAGGYKYEQYF
TRBV18	TRBJ1-1	CASSPPGQANTEAFF
TRBV7-7	TRBJ2-2	CASSLSPDVGLFDTGELFF
TRBV30	TRBJ1-2	CAWSAVAGYTF
TRBV9	TRBJ1-1	CASSVGWGAEAFF
TRBV27	TRBJ1-5	CASSSRPGGNQPQHF
TRBV13	TRBJ2-1	CASSLGQGQGNHEQFF
TRBV3-1/TRBV3-2	TRBJ2-2	CASSQAGGNTGELFF
TRBV6-1	TRBJ1-5	CASSELFDFNQPQHF
TRBV18	TRBJ2-2	CASSPLAATGELFF
TRBV9	TRBJ1-5	CASSSRGINQPQHF
TRBV6-5	TRBJ2-3	CASSSVADTQYF
TRBV19	TRBJ2-3	CASSALGDSRTDTQYF
TRBV5-1	TRBJ2-7	CASSDGTGYEQYF
TRBV12-3/TRBV12-4	TRBJ2-7	CASNKNLGSEQYF
TRBV28	TRBJ2-2	CASRVDRGAGELFF
TRBV5-1	TRBJ1-1	CASSSEGRGNTEAFF
TRBV6-4	TRBJ2-1	CASSLVGAGSPYNEQFF
TRBV5-1	TRBJ2-7	CASSLASSGGLGEQYF
TRBV6-5	TRBJ1-2	CASSYSSTIYGYTF
TRBV7-6	TRBJ1-1	CASSAGGATEAFF
TRBV4-2	TRBJ2-5	CASSQETSGGILGETQYF
TRBV6-5	TRBJ1-1	CASSLTENTEAFF
TRBV11-3	TRBJ1-6	CASSLGGINSPLHF
TRBV11-3	TRBJ1-2	CASSRTPGRGGLNGYTF
TRBV11-2	TRBJ2-5	CASSLPQGTGETQYF
TRBV7-9	TRBJ2-7	CASSTAASSYEQYF
TRBV5-1	TRBJ1-6	CASSLVNYNSPLHF
TRBV15	TRBJ1-5	CATSLTGASNQPQHF
TRBV29-1	TRBJ2-7	CSALSGTVTYEQYF
TRBV6-5	TRBJ2-3	CASSSKGLAATQYF
TRBV6-5	TRBJ2-5	CASSYSEGQGETQYF
TRBV30	TRBJ2-7	CAWSVGGPYEQYF
TRBV5-6	TRBJ2-3	CASSFLLPAGGTDTQYF
TRBV7-9	TRBJ1-5	CASSLALDQPQHF
TRBV13	TRBJ1-1	CASSLGRGSPEAFF
TRBV4-2	TRBJ2-1	CASSPETRTSGRAYNEQFF
TRBV7-8	TRBJ2-5	CASSFSNRPQETQYF
TRBV21-1	TRBJ2-7	CASSNYPQAHLSSYEQYF
TRBV27	TRBJ1-1	CASSPRQAPGTEAFF
TRBV10-3	TRBJ1-3	CAIKAGQGTSGNTIYF
TRBV6-5	TRBJ2-1	CASGPRRDINEQFF
TRBV30	TRBJ2-5	CAWSETGVETQYF
TRBV15	TRBJ2-1	CATTYDRDHNEQFF
TRBV10-3	TRBJ2-1	CAISARKTSGSYNEQFF
TRBV19	TRBJ1-5	CASSIGGDARISNQPQHF
TRBV11-2	TRBJ2-3	CASSLPRLAGTDTQYF
TRBV12-5	TRBJ1-2	CASGLGDRAYGYTF